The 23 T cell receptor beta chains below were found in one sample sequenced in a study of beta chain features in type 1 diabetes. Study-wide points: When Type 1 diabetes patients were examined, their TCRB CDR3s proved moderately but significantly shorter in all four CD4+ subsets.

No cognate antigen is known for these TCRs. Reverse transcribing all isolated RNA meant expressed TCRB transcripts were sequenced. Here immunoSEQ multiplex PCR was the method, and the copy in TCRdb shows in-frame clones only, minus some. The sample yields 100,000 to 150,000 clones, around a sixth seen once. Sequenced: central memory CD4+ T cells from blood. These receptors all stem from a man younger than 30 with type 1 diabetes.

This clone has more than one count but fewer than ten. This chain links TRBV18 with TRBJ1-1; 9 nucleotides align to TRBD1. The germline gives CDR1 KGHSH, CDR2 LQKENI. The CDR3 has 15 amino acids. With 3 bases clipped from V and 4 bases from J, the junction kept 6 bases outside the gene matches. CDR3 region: CASSPEGQGGTEAFF. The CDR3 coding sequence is TGTGCCAGCTCACCGGAGGGACAGGGTGGCACTGAAGCTTTCTTT.

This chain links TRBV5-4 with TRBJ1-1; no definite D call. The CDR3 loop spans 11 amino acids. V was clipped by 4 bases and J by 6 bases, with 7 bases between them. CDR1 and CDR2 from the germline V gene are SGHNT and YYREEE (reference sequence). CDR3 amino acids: CASSRKAEAFF. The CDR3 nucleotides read TGTGCCAGCAGCCGGAAGGCTGAAGCTTTCTTT.

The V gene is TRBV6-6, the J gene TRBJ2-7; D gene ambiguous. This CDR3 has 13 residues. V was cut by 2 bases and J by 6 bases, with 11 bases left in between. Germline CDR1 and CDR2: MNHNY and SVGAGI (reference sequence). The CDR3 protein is CASSYQTRVEQYF. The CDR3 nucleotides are TGTGCCAGCAGTTACCAGACTCGCGTCGAGCAGTACTTC.

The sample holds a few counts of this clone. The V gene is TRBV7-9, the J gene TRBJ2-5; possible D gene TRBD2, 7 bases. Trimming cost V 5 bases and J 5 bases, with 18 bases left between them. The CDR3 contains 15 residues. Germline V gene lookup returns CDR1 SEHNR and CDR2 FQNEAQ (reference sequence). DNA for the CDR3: TGTGCCAGCAGCCGTACGTCGGGGGGCCTGGAGACCCAGTACTTC. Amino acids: CASSRTSGGLETQYF. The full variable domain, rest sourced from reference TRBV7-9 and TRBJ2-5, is DTGVSQNPRHKITKRGQNVTFRCDPISEHNRLYWYRQTLGQGPEFLTYFQNEAQLEKSRLLSDRFSAERPKGSFSTLEIQRTEQGDSAMYLCASSRTSGGLETQYFGPGTRLLVL.

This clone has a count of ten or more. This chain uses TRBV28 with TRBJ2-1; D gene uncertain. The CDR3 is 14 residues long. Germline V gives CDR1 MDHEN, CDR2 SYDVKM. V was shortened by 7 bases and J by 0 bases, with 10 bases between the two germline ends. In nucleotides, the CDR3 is TGTGCCAGCACCCCCTTCAGCTCCTACAATGAGCAGTTCTTC. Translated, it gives CASTPFSSYNEQFF.

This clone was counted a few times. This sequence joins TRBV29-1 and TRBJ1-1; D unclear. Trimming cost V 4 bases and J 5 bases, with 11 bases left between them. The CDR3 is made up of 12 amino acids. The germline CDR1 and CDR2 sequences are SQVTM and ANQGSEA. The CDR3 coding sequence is TGCAGCGTTGTTTCCCCCGGAACTGAAGCTTTCTTT. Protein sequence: CSVVSPGTEAFF.

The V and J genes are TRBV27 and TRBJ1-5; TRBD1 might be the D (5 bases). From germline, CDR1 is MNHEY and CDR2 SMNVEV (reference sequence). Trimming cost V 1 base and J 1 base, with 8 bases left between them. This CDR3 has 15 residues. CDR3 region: CASSLFGTSNQPQHF. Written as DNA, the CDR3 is TGTGCCAGCAGTTTATTCGGGACCAGCAATCAGCCCCAGCATTTT.

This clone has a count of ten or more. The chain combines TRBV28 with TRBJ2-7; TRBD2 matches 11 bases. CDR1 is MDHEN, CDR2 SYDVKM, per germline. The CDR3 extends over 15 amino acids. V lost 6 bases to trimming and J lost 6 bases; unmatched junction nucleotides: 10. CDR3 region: CASSFTSGGSSEQYF. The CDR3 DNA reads TGTGCCAGCAGCTTCACTAGCGGGGGATCCAGCGAGCAGTACTTC.

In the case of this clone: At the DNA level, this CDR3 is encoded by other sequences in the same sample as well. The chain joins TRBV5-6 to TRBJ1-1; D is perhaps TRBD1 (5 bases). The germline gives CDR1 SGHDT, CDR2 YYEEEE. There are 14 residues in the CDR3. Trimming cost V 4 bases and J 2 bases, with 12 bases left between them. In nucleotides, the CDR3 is TGTGCCAGCAGCCGACCCGACAGAAACACTGAAGCTTTCTTT. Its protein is CASSRPDRNTEAFF.

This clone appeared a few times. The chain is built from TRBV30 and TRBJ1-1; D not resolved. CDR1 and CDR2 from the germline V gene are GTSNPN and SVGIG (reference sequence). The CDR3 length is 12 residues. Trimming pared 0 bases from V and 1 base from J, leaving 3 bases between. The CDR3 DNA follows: TGTGCCTGGAGTGTAGGGAACACTGAAGCTTTCTTT. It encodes CAWSVGNTEAFF.

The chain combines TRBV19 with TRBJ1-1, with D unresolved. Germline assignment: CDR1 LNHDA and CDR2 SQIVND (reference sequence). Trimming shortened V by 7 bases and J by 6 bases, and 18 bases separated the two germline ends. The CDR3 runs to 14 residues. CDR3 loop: CASKPDRIVAEAFF. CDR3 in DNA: TGTGCCAGTAAGCCGGATCGAATAGTAGCTGAAGCTTTCTTT.

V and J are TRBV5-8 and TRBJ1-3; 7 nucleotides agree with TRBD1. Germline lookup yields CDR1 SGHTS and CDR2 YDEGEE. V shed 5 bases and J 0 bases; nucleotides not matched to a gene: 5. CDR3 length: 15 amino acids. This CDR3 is CASRNWDSSGNTIYF. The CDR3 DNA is TGTGCCAGCAGGAATTGGGACAGCTCTGGAAACACCATATATTTT.

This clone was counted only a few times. CDR3 in DNA: TGTGCCTGGACCGGACAGGGCCTCTATCAGCCCCAGCATTTT. Its translation is CAWTGQGLYQPQHF. V gene TRBV30 combines with J gene TRBJ1-5; TRBD1 matches 8 bases. V gave up 4 bases and J gave up 5 bases; unmatched junction bases: 7. Germline CDR1 GTSNPN, CDR2 SVGIG (reference sequence). The CDR3 spans 14 residues.

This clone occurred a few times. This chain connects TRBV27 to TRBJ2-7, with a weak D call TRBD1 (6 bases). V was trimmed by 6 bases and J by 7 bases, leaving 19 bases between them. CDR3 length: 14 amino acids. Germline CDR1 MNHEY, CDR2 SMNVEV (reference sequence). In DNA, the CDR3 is TGTGCCAGCAGCCCTTTAAGGGGGACGGTAGAGCAGTACTTC. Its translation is CASSPLRGTVEQYF.

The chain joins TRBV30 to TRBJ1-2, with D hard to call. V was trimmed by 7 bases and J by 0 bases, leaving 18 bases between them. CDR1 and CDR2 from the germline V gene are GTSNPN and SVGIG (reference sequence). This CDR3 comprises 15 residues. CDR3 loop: CASKAPGPTNYGYTF. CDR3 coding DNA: TGTGCCTCAAAGGCCCCCGGCCCCACTAACTATGGCTACACCTTC.

The CDR3 loop is CASRTGTGAYEQYF. For the CDR3, the DNA is TGTGCCAGCAGAACCGGGACAGGCGCCTACGAGCAGTACTTC. The rearrangement links TRBV6-1 to TRBJ2-7, with TRBD1 identical over 8 bases. Unmatched junction bases numbered 6, after V lost 6 bases and J lost 2 bases. The CDR3 has 14 residues. Germline CDR1 MNHNS, CDR2 SASEGT.

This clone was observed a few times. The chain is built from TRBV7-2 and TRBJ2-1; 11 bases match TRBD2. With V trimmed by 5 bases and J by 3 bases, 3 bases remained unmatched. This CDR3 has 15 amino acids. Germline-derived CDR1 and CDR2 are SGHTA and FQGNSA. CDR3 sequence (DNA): TGTGCCAGCAGCGGGGGACTAGCGGACTACAATGAGCAGTTCTTC. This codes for CASSGGLADYNEQFF.

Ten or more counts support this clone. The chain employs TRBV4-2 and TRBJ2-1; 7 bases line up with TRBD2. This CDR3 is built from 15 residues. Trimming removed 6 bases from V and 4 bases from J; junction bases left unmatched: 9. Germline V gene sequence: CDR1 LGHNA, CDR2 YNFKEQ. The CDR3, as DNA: TGTGCCAGCAGTCTCAAGCGGGGAGTATACAATGAGCAGTTCTTC. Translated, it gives CASSLKRGVYNEQFF.

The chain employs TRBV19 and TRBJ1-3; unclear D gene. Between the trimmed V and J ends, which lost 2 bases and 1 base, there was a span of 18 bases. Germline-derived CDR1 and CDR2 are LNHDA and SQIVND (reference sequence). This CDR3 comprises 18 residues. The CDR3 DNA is TGTGCCAGTAGTATACGAGCTTACCGACGGAGTTCTGGAAACACCATATATTTT. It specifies CASSIRAYRRSSGNTIYF.

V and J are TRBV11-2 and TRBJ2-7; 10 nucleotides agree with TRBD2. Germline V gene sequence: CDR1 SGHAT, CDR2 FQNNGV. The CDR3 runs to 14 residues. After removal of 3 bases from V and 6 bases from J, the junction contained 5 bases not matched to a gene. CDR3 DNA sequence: TGTGCCAGCAGCTTTTCGGAGCGGGAGGGCGAGCAGTACTTC. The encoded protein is CASSFSEREGEQYF.

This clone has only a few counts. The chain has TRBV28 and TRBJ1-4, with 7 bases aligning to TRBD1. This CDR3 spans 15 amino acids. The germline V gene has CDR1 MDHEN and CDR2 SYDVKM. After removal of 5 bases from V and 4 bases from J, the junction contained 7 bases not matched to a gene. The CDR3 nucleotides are TGTGCCAGCAGTAGGTCCGGGACAGATAATGAAAAACTGTTTTTT. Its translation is CASSRSGTDNEKLFF.

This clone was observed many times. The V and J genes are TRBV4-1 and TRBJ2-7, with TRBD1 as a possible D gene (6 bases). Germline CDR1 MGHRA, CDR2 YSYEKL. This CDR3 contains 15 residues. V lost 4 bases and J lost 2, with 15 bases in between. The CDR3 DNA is TGCGCCAGCAGCCCCGGGCAGGGGAAAACCTACGAGCAGTACTTC. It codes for CASSPGQGKTYEQYF.

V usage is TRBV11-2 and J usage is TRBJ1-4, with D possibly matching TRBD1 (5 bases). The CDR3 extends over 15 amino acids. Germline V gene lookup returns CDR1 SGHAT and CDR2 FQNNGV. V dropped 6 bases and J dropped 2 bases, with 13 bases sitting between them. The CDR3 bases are TGTGCCAGCAGACGGCCGGGACGGACTAATGAAAAACTGTTTTTT. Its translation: CASRRPGRTNEKLFF.